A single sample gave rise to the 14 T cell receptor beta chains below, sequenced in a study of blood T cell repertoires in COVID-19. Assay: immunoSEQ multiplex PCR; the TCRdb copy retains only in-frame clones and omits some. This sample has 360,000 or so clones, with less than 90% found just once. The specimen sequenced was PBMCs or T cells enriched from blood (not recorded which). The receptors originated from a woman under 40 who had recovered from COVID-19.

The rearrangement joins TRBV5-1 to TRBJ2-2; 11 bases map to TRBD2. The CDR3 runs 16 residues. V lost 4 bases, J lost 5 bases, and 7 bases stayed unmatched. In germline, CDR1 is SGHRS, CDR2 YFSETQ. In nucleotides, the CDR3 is TGCGCCAGCAGCAAAATACTAGCGGGAGCGACCGGGGAGCTGTTTTTT. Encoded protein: CASSKILAGATGELFF.

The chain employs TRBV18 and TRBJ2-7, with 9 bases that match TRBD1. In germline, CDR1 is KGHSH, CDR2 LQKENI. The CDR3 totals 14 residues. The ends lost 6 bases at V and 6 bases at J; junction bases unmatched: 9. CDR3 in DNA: TGTGCCAGCTCGCGGACAGGGGAGCGTGGCGAGCAGTACTTC. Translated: CASSRTGERGEQYF. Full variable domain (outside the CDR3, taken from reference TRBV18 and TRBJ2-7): NAGVMQNPRHLVRRRGQEARLRCSPMKGHSHVYWYRQLPEEGLKFMVYLQKENIIDESGMPKERFSAEFPKEGPSILRIQQVVRGDSAAYFCASSRTGERGEQYFGPGTRLTVT.

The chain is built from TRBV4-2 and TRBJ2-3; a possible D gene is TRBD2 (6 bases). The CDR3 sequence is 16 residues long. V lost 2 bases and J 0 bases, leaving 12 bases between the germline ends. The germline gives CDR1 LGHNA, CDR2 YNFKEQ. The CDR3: CASSQSAGISTDTQYF. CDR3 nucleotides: TGTGCCAGCAGCCAATCAGCGGGTATAAGCACAGATACGCAGTATTTT.

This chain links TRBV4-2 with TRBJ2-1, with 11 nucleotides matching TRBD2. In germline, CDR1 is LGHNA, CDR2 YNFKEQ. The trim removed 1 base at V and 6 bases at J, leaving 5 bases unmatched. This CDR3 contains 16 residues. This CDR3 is CASSQVTSGSSNEQFF. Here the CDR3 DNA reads TGTGCCAGCAGCCAAGTAACTAGCGGGAGCAGCAATGAGCAGTTCTTC.

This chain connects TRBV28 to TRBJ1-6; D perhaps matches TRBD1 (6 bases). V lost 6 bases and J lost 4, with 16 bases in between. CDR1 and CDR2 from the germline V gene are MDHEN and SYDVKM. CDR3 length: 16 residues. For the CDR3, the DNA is TGTGCCAGCAGGAGATGGACAGAAGTTTATAATTCACCCCTCCACTTT. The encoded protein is CASRRWTEVYNSPLHF.

The CDR3 sequence is CASSQDITGELFF. The CDR3 coding sequence is TGTGCCAGCAGCCAAGATATAACCGGGGAGCTGTTTTTT. The chain is built from TRBV3-1 (or the pseudogene TRBV3-2) and TRBJ2-2; D is unclear. Germline V CDR1 and CDR2: LGHDT, YNNKEL (reference sequence). V was cut by 0 bases and J by 5 bases, with 4 bases left in between. This CDR3 region has 13 residues.

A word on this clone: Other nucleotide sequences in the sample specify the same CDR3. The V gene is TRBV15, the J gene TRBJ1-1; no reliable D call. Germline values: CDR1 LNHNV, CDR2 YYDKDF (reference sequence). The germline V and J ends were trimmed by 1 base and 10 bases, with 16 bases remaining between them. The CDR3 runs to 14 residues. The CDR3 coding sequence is TGTGCCACCAGCAGAGGCGACACACCGGTGGGAGCTTTCTTT. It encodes CATSRGDTPVGAFF.

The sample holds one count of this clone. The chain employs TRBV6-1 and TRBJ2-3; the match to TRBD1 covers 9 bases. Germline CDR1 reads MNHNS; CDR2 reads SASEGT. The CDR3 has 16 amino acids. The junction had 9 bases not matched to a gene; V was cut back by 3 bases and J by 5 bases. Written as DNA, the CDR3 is TGTGCCAGCAGTGACATAACAGGGGGCGCGGAAGATACGCAGTATTTT. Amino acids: CASSDITGGAEDTQYF.

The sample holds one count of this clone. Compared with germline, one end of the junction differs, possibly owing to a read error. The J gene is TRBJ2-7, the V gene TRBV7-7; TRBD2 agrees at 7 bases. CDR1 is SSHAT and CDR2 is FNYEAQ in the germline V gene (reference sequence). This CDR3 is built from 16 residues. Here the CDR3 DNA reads TGTGCTAGCAGCTTAGGGAGGGGTGCGCCTACCTACGAGCAGTACTTC. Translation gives CASSLGRGAPTYEQYF.

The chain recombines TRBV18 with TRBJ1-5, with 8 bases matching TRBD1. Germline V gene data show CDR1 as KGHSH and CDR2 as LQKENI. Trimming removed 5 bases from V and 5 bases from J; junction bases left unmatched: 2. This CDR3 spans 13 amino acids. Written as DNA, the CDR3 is TGTGCCAGCTCATCGGGACAGGATCAGCCCCAGCATTTT. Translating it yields CASSSGQDQPQHF. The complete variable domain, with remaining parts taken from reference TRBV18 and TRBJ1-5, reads NAGVMQNPRHLVRRRGQEARLRCSPMKGHSHVYWYRQLPEEGLKFMVYLQKENIIDESGMPKERFSAEFPKEGPSILRIQQVVRGDSAAYFCASSSGQDQPQHFGDGTRLSIL.

The CDR3, as DNA: TGTGCCAGTAGTGCTTACTACTGGACTCTAATATCTGGAAACACCATATATTTT. Protein product: CASSAYYWTLISGNTIYF. V is TRBV19 and J is TRBJ1-3; D is undetermined. Per the germline V gene, CDR1 is LNHDA and CDR2 is SQIVND (reference sequence). Trimming stripped 5 bases from V and 1 base from J, with 21 bases between. The CDR3 totals 18 residues.

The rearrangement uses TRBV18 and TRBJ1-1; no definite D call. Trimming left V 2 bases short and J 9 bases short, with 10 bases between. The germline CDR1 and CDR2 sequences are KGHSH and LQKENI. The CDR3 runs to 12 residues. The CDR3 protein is CASSPYNSQAFF. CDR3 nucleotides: TGTGCCAGCTCACCATATAATAGCCAAGCTTTCTTT.

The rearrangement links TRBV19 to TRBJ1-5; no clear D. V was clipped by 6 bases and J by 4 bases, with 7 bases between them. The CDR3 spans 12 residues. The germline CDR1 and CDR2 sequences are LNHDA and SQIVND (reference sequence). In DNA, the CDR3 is TGTGCCAGTAGAGGGAGAAATCAGCCCCAGCATTTT. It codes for CASRGRNQPQHF.

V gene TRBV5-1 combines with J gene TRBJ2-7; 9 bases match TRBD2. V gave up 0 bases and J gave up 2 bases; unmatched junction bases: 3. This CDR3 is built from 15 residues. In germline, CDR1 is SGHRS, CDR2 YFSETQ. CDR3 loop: CASSLAVAGAYEQYF. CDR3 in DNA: TGCGCCAGCAGCTTGGCGGTAGCGGGGGCCTACGAGCAGTACTTC. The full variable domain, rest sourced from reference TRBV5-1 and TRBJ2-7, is KAGVTQTPRYLIKTRGQQVTLSCSPISGHRSVSWYQQTPGQGLQFLFEYFSETQRNKGNFPGRFSGRQFSNSRSEMNVSTLELGDSALYLCASSLAVAGAYEQYFGPGTRLTVT.